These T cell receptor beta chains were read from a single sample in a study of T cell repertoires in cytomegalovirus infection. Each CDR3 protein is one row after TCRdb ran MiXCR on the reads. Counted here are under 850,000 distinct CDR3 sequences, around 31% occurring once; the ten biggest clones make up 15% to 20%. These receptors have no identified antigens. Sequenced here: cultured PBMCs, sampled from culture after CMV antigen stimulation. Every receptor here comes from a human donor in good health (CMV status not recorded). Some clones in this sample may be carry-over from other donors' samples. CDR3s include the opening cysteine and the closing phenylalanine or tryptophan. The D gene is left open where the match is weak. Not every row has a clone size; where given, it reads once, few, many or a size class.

cdr3_nt: TGTGCCAGCAGTCGCTTCTCTGACTATGGCTACACCTTC; cdr3_aa: CASSRFSDYGYTF; v_call: TRBV25-1; j_call: TRBJ1-2; d_call: NA; clone_size: NA
cdr3_nt: TGTGCCAGCACTCCCCCGGGACTAGCGGTGTCCCGCGGAGATACGCAGTATTTT; cdr3_aa: CASTPPGLAVSRGDTQYF; v_call: TRBV6-2/TRBV6-3; j_call: TRBJ2-3; d_call: TRBD2; clone_size: NA
cdr3_nt: TGTGCCAGCAGCCCATTTGGGACCTGGGACGGAGGCACTAACTATGGCTACACCTTC; cdr3_aa: CASSPFGTWDGGTNYGYTF; v_call: TRBV11-2; j_call: TRBJ1-2; d_call: NA; clone_size: NA
cdr3_nt: TGTGCCAGCAGCCAGCCGCAGAGGGGGGGCCCGGATACGCAGTATTTT; cdr3_aa: CASSQPQRGGPDTQYF; v_call: TRBV4-2; j_call: TRBJ2-3; d_call: NA; clone_size: few
cdr3_nt: TGCGCCAGCAGCCAAGGGGGTATGGTCACAGATACGCAGTATTTT; cdr3_aa: CASSQGGMVTDTQYF; v_call: TRBV4-1; j_call: TRBJ2-3; d_call: NA; clone_size: NA
cdr3_nt: TGTGCCAGCAGCTTTGAGGCAGGGGCAGTAGACTATGGCTACACCTTC; cdr3_aa: CASSFEAGAVDYGYTF; v_call: TRBV7-2; j_call: TRBJ1-2; d_call: NA; clone_size: NA
cdr3_nt: TGTGCCAGCAGCTCGAGTCATTCACCCCTCCACTTT; cdr3_aa: CASSSSHSPLHF; v_call: TRBV7-2; j_call: TRBJ1-6; d_call: NA; clone_size: NA
cdr3_nt: TGTGCCAGCACCTCCCTGGGGACTAGCGGCCACGAGCAGTACTTC; cdr3_aa: CASTSLGTSGHEQYF; v_call: TRBV7-8; j_call: TRBJ2-7; d_call: TRBD2; clone_size: many
cdr3_nt: TGTGCCAGCCGTCTGGGGGGCGCCGGGGAGCTGTTTTTT; cdr3_aa: CASRLGGAGELFF; v_call: TRBV28; j_call: TRBJ2-2; d_call: NA; clone_size: NA
cdr3_nt: TGTGCCATCAGTGAGACACTGACCGGGACAGATATGGCGCAGCCCCAGCATTTT; cdr3_aa: CAISETLTGTDMAQPQHF; v_call: TRBV10-3; j_call: TRBJ1-5; d_call: TRBD1; clone_size: NA
cdr3_nt: TGTGCCAGTAGTATTTCCCCCACGGGACAGGGGAGAGGCTACACCTTC; cdr3_aa: CASSISPTGQGRGYTF; v_call: TRBV19; j_call: TRBJ1-2; d_call: TRBD1; clone_size: NA
cdr3_nt: TGTGCCAGCAGCTTAGGACTAGAAGTGTACGAGCAGTACTTC; cdr3_aa: CASSLGLEVYEQYF; v_call: TRBV7-2; j_call: TRBJ2-7; d_call: NA; clone_size: few
cdr3_nt: TGCAGTGCTAGCGGACTGGGGAATGAAAAACTGTTTTTT; cdr3_aa: CSASGLGNEKLFF; v_call: TRBV20-1; j_call: TRBJ1-4; d_call: NA; clone_size: few
cdr3_nt: TGTGCCAGCAGTTTTAAGGGTCCCGAGGAAGGCTACACCTTC; cdr3_aa: CASSFKGPEEGYTF; v_call: TRBV12-3/TRBV12-4; j_call: TRBJ1-2; d_call: NA; clone_size: NA
cdr3_nt: TGTGCCAGCAGCTTAAAAAGGGTTGGCTCAGATACGCAGTATTTT; cdr3_aa: CASSLKRVGSDTQYF; v_call: TRBV7-9; j_call: TRBJ2-3; d_call: NA; clone_size: NA
cdr3_nt: TGTGCCAGCAGGGGGCGCGGCTATGGCTACACCTTC; cdr3_aa: CASRGRGYGYTF; v_call: TRBV2; j_call: TRBJ1-2; d_call: NA; clone_size: NA
cdr3_nt: TGTGCCAGCAGACAATTCGGGACAGCCCAAGAGACCCAGTACTTC; cdr3_aa: CASRQFGTAQETQYF; v_call: TRBV6-5; j_call: TRBJ2-5; d_call: TRBD1; clone_size: NA
cdr3_nt: TGTGCCAGCAGCACGGGACTCGGGCAGTTCTTC; cdr3_aa: CASSTGLGQFF; v_call: TRBV7-6; j_call: TRBJ2-1; d_call: NA; clone_size: few
cdr3_nt: TGCAGTGCCAACGGCCGCGGCAGCGGTTCACCCCTCCACTTT; cdr3_aa: CSANGRGSGSPLHF; v_call: TRBV20-1; j_call: TRBJ1-6; d_call: NA; clone_size: NA
cdr3_nt: TGTGCCTCGGTGGGGGTTCGTGAGCAGTTCTTC; cdr3_aa: CASVGVREQFF; v_call: TRBV2; j_call: TRBJ2-1; d_call: NA; clone_size: NA
cdr3_nt: TGTGCCAGCAGCAGCGCGCGGGATACGCAGTATTTT; cdr3_aa: CASSSARDTQYF; v_call: TRBV12-3/TRBV12-4; j_call: TRBJ2-3; d_call: NA; clone_size: NA
cdr3_nt: TGTGCCAGTGGACAGATGTATAATTCACCCCTCCACTTT; cdr3_aa: CASGQMYNSPLHF; v_call: TRBV12-3/TRBV12-4; j_call: TRBJ1-6; d_call: NA; clone_size: NA
cdr3_nt: TGCGCCAGCAGCCAAGATGGAAGGGCCGTGGAGCAGTTCTTC; cdr3_aa: CASSQDGRAVEQFF; v_call: TRBV4-1; j_call: TRBJ2-1; d_call: NA; clone_size: NA
cdr3_nt: TGCAGTGCTAGACCTGGGGGAACACCCCTCCACTTT; cdr3_aa: CSARPGGTPLHF; v_call: TRBV20-1; j_call: TRBJ1-6; d_call: NA; clone_size: NA
cdr3_nt: TGTGCCAGCAGCCAAGATATGGGGACAGGGGGACGCTACGAGCAGTACTTC; cdr3_aa: CASSQDMGTGGRYEQYF; v_call: TRBV14; j_call: TRBJ2-7; d_call: TRBD1; clone_size: NA
cdr3_nt: TGTGCCAGCAGTTTGGCGGGACACCGAAGCTCCTACGAGCAGTACTTC; cdr3_aa: CASSLAGHRSSYEQYF; v_call: TRBV27; j_call: TRBJ2-7; d_call: NA; clone_size: NA
cdr3_nt: TGTGCCAGCAGCCCCCATGGGCAGGTTAACCACGAGCAGTACTTC; cdr3_aa: CASSPHGQVNHEQYF; v_call: TRBV11-2; j_call: TRBJ2-7; d_call: NA; clone_size: NA
cdr3_nt: TGCAGTGCTAGTAGGGGCTCCTACGAGCAGTACTTC; cdr3_aa: CSASRGSYEQYF; v_call: TRBV20-1; j_call: TRBJ2-7; d_call: NA; clone_size: NA
cdr3_nt: TGTGCCAGCAGCTCCAGACAGGGGTACACAGATACGCAGTATTTT; cdr3_aa: CASSSRQGYTDTQYF; v_call: TRBV7-2; j_call: TRBJ2-3; d_call: TRBD1; clone_size: many
cdr3_nt: TGTGCCAGCAGCTGGGGAGACGAGCAGTACTTC; cdr3_aa: CASSWGDEQYF; v_call: TRBV7-2; j_call: TRBJ2-7; d_call: NA; clone_size: few
cdr3_nt: TGTGCCAGCAGCTCCGAACTTACTTGGGGTCACACACGAGATACGCAGTATTTT; cdr3_aa: CASSSELTWGHTRDTQYF; v_call: TRBV7-9; j_call: TRBJ2-3; d_call: NA; clone_size: few
cdr3_nt: TGTGCCAGCAGCTCGAGACTAGCGGGTGTTACCGGGGAGCTGTTTTTT; cdr3_aa: CASSSRLAGVTGELFF; v_call: TRBV5-4; j_call: TRBJ2-2; d_call: TRBD2; clone_size: few
cdr3_nt: TGTGCCAGCAGCTGGGGACGGACTAGCCCGGAGACCCAGTACTTC; cdr3_aa: CASSWGRTSPETQYF; v_call: TRBV7-6; j_call: TRBJ2-5; d_call: TRBD2; clone_size: few
cdr3_nt: TGTGCCAGCAGTTACTTACTAGCGGGCTACGAGCAGTACTTC; cdr3_aa: CASSYLLAGYEQYF; v_call: TRBV6-2/TRBV6-3; j_call: TRBJ2-7; d_call: TRBD2; clone_size: NA
cdr3_nt: TGTGCCAGCAAACTACAGGAGAGCTACAATGAGCAGTTCTTC; cdr3_aa: CASKLQESYNEQFF; v_call: TRBV7-8; j_call: TRBJ2-1; d_call: NA; clone_size: few
cdr3_nt: TGCAGCGTAGACCGGGACCCTAAGCGGGGTACGCAGTATTTT; cdr3_aa: CSVDRDPKRGTQYF; v_call: TRBV29-1; j_call: TRBJ2-3; d_call: TRBD2; clone_size: NA
cdr3_nt: TGTGCCACCAGTGCCAATAGCGGGAGTTACTACAATGAGCAGTTCTTC; cdr3_aa: CATSANSGSYYNEQFF; v_call: TRBV24-1; j_call: TRBJ2-1; d_call: TRBD2; clone_size: NA
cdr3_nt: TGTGCCAGCAGCTTAGTCGGACAGCCGAACACTGAAGCTTTCTTT; cdr3_aa: CASSLVGQPNTEAFF; v_call: TRBV7-9; j_call: TRBJ1-1; d_call: NA; clone_size: few
cdr3_nt: TGTGCCAGCAGCCCGTCCGACCGTTACAATGAGCAGTTCTTC; cdr3_aa: CASSPSDRYNEQFF; v_call: TRBV3-1; j_call: TRBJ2-1; d_call: NA; clone_size: NA
cdr3_nt: TGTGCCAGCTCACCACCGGGACAGGGGAAAATTTTTGGAGGCTACACCTTC; cdr3_aa: CASSPPGQGKIFGGYTF; v_call: TRBV18; j_call: TRBJ1-2; d_call: TRBD1; clone_size: NA
cdr3_nt: TGTGCCAGCAGTTTTGGGAATACTAATGAAAAACTGTTTTTT; cdr3_aa: CASSFGNTNEKLFF; v_call: TRBV12-3/TRBV12-4; j_call: TRBJ1-4; d_call: NA; clone_size: NA
cdr3_nt: TGTGCCAGCAAATATGGGGGGTCGGCTGAAGCTTTCTTT; cdr3_aa: CASKYGGSAEAFF; v_call: TRBV28; j_call: TRBJ1-1; d_call: NA; clone_size: NA
cdr3_nt: TGTGCCAGCAGTTTCCTAGGTTACCGCAATCAGCCCCAGCATTTT; cdr3_aa: CASSFLGYRNQPQHF; v_call: TRBV27; j_call: TRBJ1-5; d_call: NA; clone_size: NA